This T cell receptor beta chain stems from a study of blood T cell repertoires in COVID-19. Data came from immunoSEQ multiplex PCR; TCRdb stores just in-frame clones and leaves some out. The table shows about 320,000 clones, with more than 75% occurring only once. This TCR derives from a man in his sixties who had recovered from COVID-19. Sequenced: PBMCs or T cells enriched from blood (not recorded which).

CDR3 amino acids: CASSLARTANTEAFF. The CDR3 coding sequence is TGTGCCAGCAGCTTAGCCAGGACAGCGAACACTGAAGCTTTCTTT. V gene TRBV7-8 combines with J gene TRBJ1-1, with a weak D call TRBD1 (6 bases). The CDR3 spans 15 residues. V was clipped by 0 bases and J by 1 base, with 9 bases between them. The germline gives CDR1 SGHVS, CDR2 FQNEAQ.